Reported below is one T cell receptor beta chain. Its target is not known. CDR3 length: 17 amino acids. Trimming at V came to 1 base and at J to 3 bases, leaving 9 bases not matched to a gene. Germline values: CDR1 KGHSH, CDR2 LQKENI. This sample is drawn from a study of cytomegalovirus exposure and HLA in healthy donors. Findings and caveats of the study: Most of the TCR beta V segments (in an earlier analysis) were productive either about 87% or about 30% of the time.

Both 60 Vbeta primers and 13 Jbeta primers went into the PCR. Sequencing used immunoSEQ multiplex PCR; TCRdb keeps in-frame clones, though not all of them. The data hold around 200,000 clones, with roughly four fifths observed a single time. The sequenced sample consisted of PBMCs. This clonotype was sampled from a woman between 18 and 30 years old in good health and CMV-seronegative. This sequence joins TRBV18 and TRBJ1-1; TRBD1 matches at 9 bases. CDR3 DNA sequence: TGTGCCAGCTCACCACGACAGGGGGACAGTATGGACACTGAAGCTTTCTTT. Encoded protein: CASSPRQGDSMDTEAFF.